This TCR beta chain was sequenced in a study of regulatory T cells in long-lasting Graves disease. Study-wide results and limits: Rather than thyroid tissue, only peripheral blood underwent study.

The sample holds many counts of this clonotype. Its antigen is as yet unknown. Arm-PCR of CDR3 regions and iRepertoire HTBI primers were used to build TCR beta libraries. TCRdb analysed the multiplex PCR reads with MiXCR anew, one entry per CDR3 protein. The repertoire holds approximately 540,000 distinct CDR3 sequences, with 12% as singletons. CDR1 and CDR2 from the germline V gene are MNHEY and SVGEGT. This CDR3 has 15 amino acids. V lost 6 bases and J 0 bases, leaving 14 bases between the germline ends. Time point of the sample: newly diagnosed GD, antithyroid drugs for less than 3 months. Isolated PBMC RNA provided the starting material for the TCR library. Graves' disease diagnosis used American Thyroid Association guidelines. The data also belong to a second study, concerning T cells in Graves' hyperthyroidism and ophthalmopathy.

The input for sequencing was peripheral blood mononuclear cells (PBMCs), taken at new diagnosis, from a patient treated with antithyroid drugs. The source is a woman in her twenties or thirties with Graves disease. The chain links TRBV6-2 or TRBV6-3 to TRBJ1-1; no firm D call. Written as DNA, the CDR3 is TGTGCCAGCAGAACCCCGGGAAGGATGAACACTGAAGCTTTCTTT. Translating gives CASRTPGRMNTEAFF.